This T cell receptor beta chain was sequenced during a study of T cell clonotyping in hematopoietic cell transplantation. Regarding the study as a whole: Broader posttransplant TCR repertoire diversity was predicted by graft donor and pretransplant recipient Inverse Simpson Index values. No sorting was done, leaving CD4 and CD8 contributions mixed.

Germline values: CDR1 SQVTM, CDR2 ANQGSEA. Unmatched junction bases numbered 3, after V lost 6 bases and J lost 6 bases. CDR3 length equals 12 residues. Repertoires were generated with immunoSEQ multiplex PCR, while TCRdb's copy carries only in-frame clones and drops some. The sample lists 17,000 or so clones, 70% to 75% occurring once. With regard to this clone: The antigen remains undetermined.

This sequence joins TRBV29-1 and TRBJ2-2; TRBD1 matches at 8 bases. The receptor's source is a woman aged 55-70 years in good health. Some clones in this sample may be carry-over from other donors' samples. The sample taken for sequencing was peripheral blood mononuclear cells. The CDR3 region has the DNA TGCAGCGTGGGACAGGTGGCCGGGGAGCTGTTTTTT. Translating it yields CSVGQVAGELFF.